This T cell receptor (beta chain) was observed in a study of CD8+CD57+ T cells in acquired aplastic anemia. General observations from the study: A set of twenty-nine CD8+ CDR3 sequences was shared between patients and controls, and these sequences appeared highly expressed in patients. Between the patient and control groups, CD8+ Simpson's diversity did not differ significantly.

Genomic DNA was employed as the template in profiling TCR beta VDJ and CDR3. TCRdb recomputed calls from the reads with MiXCR, one row per CDR3 protein. The sample yields under 200,000 distinct CDR3 sequences, around half seen once. V shed 6 bases and J shed 2 bases, with 11 bases lying between them. CDR1 and CDR2 from the germline V gene are SGHVS and FQNEAQ. The CDR3 runs 13 residues. Patients chosen for sequencing had shown CD8+CD57+ cell expansion by flow cytometry. All participating patients were living with severe acquired aplastic anemia. No therapy had been given to the patients at the time of blood sampling. This clonotype was seen a few times. Its antigen is as yet unknown.

The sample comprised sorted CD4+, CD8+, or CD8+CD57+ T cells (not recorded which) from PBMCs. The receptor was derived from a human donor with aplastic anemia. The chain recombines TRBV7-8 with TRBJ2-7; a possible D gene is TRBD2 (6 bases). This chain's CDR3 is CASSYSSAYEQYF. The CDR3, as DNA: TGTGCCAGCAGTTACTCTAGCGCCTACGAGCAGTACTTC.